This T cell receptor (beta chain) was documented in a study of blood T cell repertoires in COVID-19. Study summary: The samples span acute and convalescent COVID-19 from the United States, Italy and Spain.

Using immunoSEQ multiplex PCR, the repertoire was profiled, and TCRdb retains in-frame clones only, with some absent. The repertoire holds about 340,000 clones, approximately 87% seen once, with about 6.9% in the top ten. V dropped 3 bases and J dropped 3; count of bases not matched to a gene: 4. This CDR3 is 14 amino acids long. CDR1 and CDR2 from the germline V gene are KGHSH and LQKENI. Sequenced input: peripheral blood. The receptor's source is a woman aged 50 to 60 with COVID-19, enrolled during active disease. The V gene is TRBV18, the J gene TRBJ1-1; 7 bases are shared with TRBD1. CDR3 nucleotides: TGTGCCAGCTCACCCAATCAGGGGGACACTGAAGCTTTCTTT. This translates into CASSPNQGDTEAFF.